Listed below are T cell receptor beta chains from one sample, sequenced in a study of tumor T cells in aggressive B-cell lymphoma. TCRdb keeps only in-frame clones here, not all; method: immunoSEQ multiplex PCR. In the table there are about 5,600 clones, 65% to 90% of which are singletons. The sequenced material came from tumor tissue. All receptors derive from an adult with diffuse large B cell lymphoma. CDR3s include the opening cysteine and the closing phenylalanine or tryptophan. A D gene is named only where the DNA matches it firmly. Clone sizes are given selectively: once, few, many, or a class where the clone is expanded.

CASSTSAGIYVEQFF	TGTGCCAGCAGCACGAGCGCGGGAATCTACGTTGAGCAGTTCTTC	NA	NA	TRBJ2-1	TRBV9
CASSPPSGTDTQYF	TGTGCCAGCAGCCCTCCCTCGGGCACAGATACGCAGTATTTT	NA	once	TRBJ2-3	TRBV7-9
CSVGGRPGHRETQYF	TGCAGCGTTGGAGGTAGGCCAGGCCACAGGGAGACCCAGTACTTC	NA	NA	TRBJ2-5	TRBV29-1
CASSPGTNVNNEQFF	TGTGCCAGCTCGCCCGGGACTAACGTTAACAATGAGCAGTTCTTC	TRBD2	NA	TRBJ2-1	TRBV11-3
CASTPWEGNEKLFF	TGTGCCAGTACCCCCTGGGAGGGAAATGAAAAACTGTTTTTT	NA	NA	TRBJ1-4	TRBV19
CASSSTGWEAFF	TGTGCCAGCAGTTCGACAGGGTGGGAGGCTTTCTTT	TRBD1	NA	TRBJ1-1	TRBV6-1
CASEVYNEQFF	TGTGCTAGCGAGGTTTACAATGAGCAGTTCTTC	NA	few	TRBJ2-1	TRBV25-1
CASSVDGLAVNNEQFF	TGTGCCAGCAGCGTAGACGGACTAGCGGTAAACAATGAGCAGTTCTTC	TRBD2	NA	TRBJ2-1	TRBV9
CASSGDRGSYSGANVLTF	TGTGCCAGCAGCGGGGACAGGGGGTCTTACTCTGGGGCCAACGTCCTGACTTTC	TRBD1	NA	TRBJ2-6	TRBV9
CASSPNRGTGGTEAFF	TGTGCCAGCAGCCCGAACCGAGGGACAGGGGGCACTGAAGCTTTCTTT	TRBD1	once	TRBJ1-1	TRBV5-5
CASRGLTSTDTQYF	TGTGCCAGCAGGGGGCTCACAAGCACAGATACGCAGTATTTT	NA	NA	TRBJ2-3	TRBV5-4
CASSQETSGSPRTYF	TGTGCCAGCAGCCAAGAGACTAGCGGGAGCCCCCGAACGTACTTC	TRBD2	NA	TRBJ2-7	TRBV4-2
CASSLGTAAGAFF	TGCGCCAGCAGCTTGGGGACAGCGGCAGGGGCTTTCTTT	NA	NA	TRBJ1-1	TRBV5-1
CASSVTTGGETQYF	TGTGCCAGCAGCGTAACCACAGGGGGCGAGACCCAGTACTTC	TRBD1	NA	TRBJ2-5	TRBV9
CASSQEDGSLTYEQYF	TGCGCCAGCAGCCAAGAGGACGGGAGTCTTACCTACGAGCAGTACTTC	NA	few	TRBJ2-7	TRBV4-1
CASSYATGPSSYEQYF	TGTGCCAGCAGTTACGCGACAGGTCCGAGCTCCTACGAGCAGTACTTC	NA	few	TRBJ2-7	TRBV6-5
CAWSPSGPSRPEQYF	TGTGCCTGGAGTCCTAGCGGACCCTCGAGGCCCGAGCAGTACTTC	TRBD2	NA	TRBJ2-7	TRBV30
CASRKKDRDQETQYF	TGCGCCAGCAGAAAGAAGGACAGGGACCAAGAGACCCAGTACTTC	TRBD1	NA	TRBJ2-5	TRBV4-1
CASSEGRGTDTQYF	TGTGCCAGCAGCGAAGGAAGGGGGACAGATACGCAGTATTTT	NA	few	TRBJ2-3	TRBV2
CASSPWDTPNYGYTF	TGCGCCAGCAGCCCTTGGGACACCCCTAACTATGGCTACACCTTC	NA	NA	TRBJ1-2	TRBV4-3
CASSQGVREGGEQFF	TGCGCCAGCAGCCAAGGTGTACGGGAAGGAGGGGAGCAGTTCTTC	NA	once	TRBJ2-1	TRBV4-1
CASSPTGLAGETQYF	TGCGCCAGCTCACCAACGGGACTAGCGGGAGAGACCCAGTACTTC	TRBD2	NA	TRBJ2-5	TRBV18
CSVENRDQETQYF	TGCAGCGTTGAGAATCGGGATCAAGAGACCCAGTACTTC	NA	NA	TRBJ2-5	TRBV29-1
CASSENYEQFF	TGTGCCAGCAGTGAAAACTATGAGCAGTTCTTC	NA	NA	TRBJ2-1	TRBV2
CASSQGLDRTSYNEQFF	TGCGCCAGCAGCCAAGGGCTCGATAGGACTAGTTACAATGAGCAGTTCTTC	TRBD2	NA	TRBJ2-1	TRBV4-1
CASRLLGGRVTEAFF	TGTGCCAGCAGACTCTTGGGGGGGCGCGTAACTGAAGCTTTCTTT	NA	NA	TRBJ1-1	TRBV13
CASSRQGRTTGELFF	TGTGCCAGTAGTAGGCAGGGAAGGACCACCGGGGAGCTGTTTTTT	NA	NA	TRBJ2-2	TRBV19